This entry is about one T cell receptor beta chain. This clonotype was counted between two and nine times. This clone's antigen is unknown. Base qualities are missing; no much larger clone stands one base away. The library came from 5' RACE. Sequencing instrument: Illumina HiSeq 2000. A universal primer binding site was introduced by template switching, and a unique molecular identifier was present in the final cDNA, enabling accurate counting of TCR cDNA molecules. Specific primers in the conserved constant-segment region were used to synthesize first-strand cDNA for the TCR alpha and beta chains. To control for contamination, every cDNA library carried two barcodes: a SMART-Mk sample barcode plus Illumina barcodes. TruSeq adapter sequences and Illumina sample barcodes were added in two successive PCR steps. The TCR alpha and beta cDNA libraries were sequenced on the Illumina HiSeq platform using custom primers. For the original study's pipeline: MiGEC processed the raw reads to extract unique molecular identifiers, while MiXCR was used to determine the CDR3 positions. For each individual, recombination models were inferred using an EM algorithm with the repgenHMM and IGoR tools. Shared clonotype analysis was performed with the tcR package in R, normalizing sharing by the product of cloneset sizes. Out-of-frame nonproductive sequences were analyzed to study raw recombination free of thymic and clonal selection effects. TCRdb's own reprocessing of the public reads used fastp at Q25 and MiXCR and kept productive beta chains. Each CDR3 protein gets just one entry, which takes the most common genes and DNA from the rows behind it. The V and J calls come from TCRdb's annotation, not from the publication. This sample lists hundreds of thousands of distinct CDR3 sequences; about a fifth were detected once. Approximately 0.49% of the sample comes from the top ten.

CDR1 WSHSY and CDR2 SAAADI are derived from the germline V gene. V is shortened by 8 bases, J by 0 bases, and the region joining them spans 11 bases. The CDR3 spans 13 residues, from the cysteine through the valine. This entry keeps only the CDR3 DNA: 39 bases, framed from base 1. These data belong to a study of identical twins listed by TCRdb under 2016. A note on the overall study: To test whether fetal clonotypes persist, this study deep-sequenced TCR alpha and beta repertoires from monozygotic twins, from unrelated adults of various ages, and from cord blood. To rule out contamination, the twin experiments were replicated at different times with different library preparation protocols. The research as a whole found: Out-of-frame TCR alpha sequences shared between twins showed an excess of low generation-probability sequences compared with coincidental sharing between unrelated individuals. Zero-insertion analyses could be partly confounded by invariant T cells such as MAIT and iNKT, although diverse VJ usage argued against such confounding for most clonotypes. In monozygotic twins, out-of-frame TCR alpha sharing was systematically underestimated by recombination models, although the models agreed with sharing between unrelated individuals. In beta out-of-frame sequences, excess twin sharing was weaker, because having fewer shared sequences lowered the signal-to-noise ratio. Conclusions relied on cross-sectional statistical analysis, since the same donors could not be followed over many years. Fewer insertions were carried by abundant cord blood beta clonotypes; a weaker similar trend was observed in young adult naive repertoires, while no such trend was observed in memory repertoires.

Only healthy Caucasian donors were included. The twin cohort consisted of three pairs of female monozygotic twins, all aged 18 to 29 years. CD4+ and CD8+ T cell populations were isolated with positive isolation kits from Invitrogen. The same specimen was also included in a second study, on yellow fever vaccine responses in identical twins. As noted in the second study: According to the authors, the vaccine-induced T cell response in identical twins seemed to be partly convergent and partly specific to each individual. Focusing on identical twins, the study followed the T cell clones that responded to the vaccine, and did so with precision.

This receptor was identified in a woman aged 18-35 years in good health. Sequenced material: CD4+ T cells sorted from blood. This chain is built from TRBV10-2 and TRBJ2-7; the D gene is possibly TRBD1 or TRBD2, with 6 bases matching each. The DNA sequence reads TGCGCCAGCGGGGGGCGATCCTCCTACGAGCAGTACGTC. It is translated as CASGGRSSYEQYV.